This TCR beta chain originates from a study of blood T cell repertoires in COVID-19. At the level of the study: PBMCs, B-cell-depleted T cells, or T cells provided the cDNA or gDNA that made up the material.

Enrolment of Seattle patients took place during active infection, and they were followed longitudinally. Generated by immunoSEQ multiplex PCR, the TCRdb table keeps only in-frame clones and is missing some. The repertoire consists of around 92,000 clones, with about 74% occurring once and the leading ten covering under 5%. This clone was picked up one time. The clonotype was recovered from a man between 70 and 80 years old with COVID-19, enrolled during active disease. The source material was peripheral blood.

CDR3 sequence reads: CASSFGAGTGGMASIYEQYF. CDR3 nucleotides: TGCGCCAGCAGCTTCGGGGCCGGGACAGGGGGTATGGCTTCAATCTACGAGCAGTACTTC. This rearrangement joins TRBV5-1 to TRBJ2-7; 11 bases match TRBD1. Losses at the gene ends were 2 bases for V and 3 bases for J; bases not matched to a gene: 19. Germline V gives CDR1 SGHRS, CDR2 YFSETQ. This CDR3 has 20 amino acids.